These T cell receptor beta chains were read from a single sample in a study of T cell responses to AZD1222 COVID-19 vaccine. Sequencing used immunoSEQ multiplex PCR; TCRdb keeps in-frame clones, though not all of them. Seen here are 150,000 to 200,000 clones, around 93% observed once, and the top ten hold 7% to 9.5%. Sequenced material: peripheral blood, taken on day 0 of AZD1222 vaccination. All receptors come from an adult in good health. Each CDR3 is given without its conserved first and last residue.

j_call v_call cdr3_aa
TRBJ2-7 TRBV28 ASSPNTGTAPREQY
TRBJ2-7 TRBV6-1 ASSELRGKGGDYEQY
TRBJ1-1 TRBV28 ASSRPSDRWNTEAF
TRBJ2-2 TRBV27 ASRLSGGGTGELF
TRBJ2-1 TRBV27 ASSSRSGGRAHEQF
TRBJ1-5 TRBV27 ASSFGSVGQPQH
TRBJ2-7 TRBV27 ASSSLPPRPIDYEQY
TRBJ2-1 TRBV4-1 ASSQERLAGGNEQF
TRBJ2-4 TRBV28 ASSFPRDGDFQY
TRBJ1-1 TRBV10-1 ASSESGTVEAF
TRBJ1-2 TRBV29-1 SVEHSYGYT
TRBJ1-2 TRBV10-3 AISESVTANDYGYT
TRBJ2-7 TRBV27 ASSLATDYEQY
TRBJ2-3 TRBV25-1 ASSDPDITRTDTQY
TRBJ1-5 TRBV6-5 ASRVGQVNQPQH
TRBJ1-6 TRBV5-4 ASSTLNSPLH
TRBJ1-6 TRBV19 ASRGLIRDSPLH
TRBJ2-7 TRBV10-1 ASSTQLPLLPYEQY
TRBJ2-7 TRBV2 ASSQLYSYEQY
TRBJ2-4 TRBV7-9 ASSFPPANIQY
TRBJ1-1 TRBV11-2 ASSLVAGSGTEAF
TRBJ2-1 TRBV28 ASSTLRAHHTYNEQF
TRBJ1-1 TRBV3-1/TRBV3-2 ASSQLRNTEAF
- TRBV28 ASSLLEHEQY
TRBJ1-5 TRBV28 ASSFDREVSQPQH
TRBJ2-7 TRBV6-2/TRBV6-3 ASSSATSGRAYEQY
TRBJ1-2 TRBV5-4 ASSFGGDYGYT
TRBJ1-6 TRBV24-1 ATSSGTVNSPLH
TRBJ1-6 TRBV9 ASSVGSSYNSPLH
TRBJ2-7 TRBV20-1 SASAGNEQY
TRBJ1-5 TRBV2 ASSSSDGYSNQPQH
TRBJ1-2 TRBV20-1 SANDRQSSNYGYT
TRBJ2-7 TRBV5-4 ASSLGTSGRGEQY
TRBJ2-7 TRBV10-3 AISVAANYEQY
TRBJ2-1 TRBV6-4 ASSGLAGGFGEQF
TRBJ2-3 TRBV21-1 ASSKRVPGQCTDTQY
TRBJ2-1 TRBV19 ASSMLPRDYNEQF
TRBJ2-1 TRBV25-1 ASQEFGGRNNEQF
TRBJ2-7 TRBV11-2 ASSLVSEQY
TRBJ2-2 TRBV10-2 ASSEGRGLTGELF
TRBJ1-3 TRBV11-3 ASSTGTGGNTIY
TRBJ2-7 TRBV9 ASSFGGQGSHEQY
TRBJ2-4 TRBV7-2 ASSSPPAGGSDIQY
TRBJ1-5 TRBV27 ASRPVSKNQPQH
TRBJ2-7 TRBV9 ASSGTSGSYEQY
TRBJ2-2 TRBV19 ASSVNANTGELF
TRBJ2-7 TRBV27 ASSPSWGSSYEQY
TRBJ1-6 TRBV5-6 ASRPDRGGSPLH
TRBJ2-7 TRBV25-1 ASSEWDGSEQY
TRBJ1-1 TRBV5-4 ASRDRNTEAF
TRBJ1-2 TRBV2 ASLRGYNYGYT
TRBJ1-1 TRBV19 ASSIGRGKATEAF
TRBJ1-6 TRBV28 ASSFPWTGGHSPLH